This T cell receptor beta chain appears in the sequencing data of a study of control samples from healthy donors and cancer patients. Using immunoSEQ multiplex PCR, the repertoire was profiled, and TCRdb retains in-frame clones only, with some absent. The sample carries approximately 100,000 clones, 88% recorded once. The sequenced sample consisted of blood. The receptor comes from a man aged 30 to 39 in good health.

In DNA form, the CDR3 reads TGTGCCAGCAGCCAAGATCCCCAGGGGAATAACAATGAGCAGTTCTTC. Translated: CASSQDPQGNNNEQFF. J is TRBJ2-1 and V is TRBV4-2; perhaps TRBD1 as D (6 bases). The CDR3 covers 16 residues. Trimming took off 0 bases at V and 5 bases at J, with 14 bases between the two ends. Per the germline V gene, CDR1 is LGHNA and CDR2 is YNFKEQ.